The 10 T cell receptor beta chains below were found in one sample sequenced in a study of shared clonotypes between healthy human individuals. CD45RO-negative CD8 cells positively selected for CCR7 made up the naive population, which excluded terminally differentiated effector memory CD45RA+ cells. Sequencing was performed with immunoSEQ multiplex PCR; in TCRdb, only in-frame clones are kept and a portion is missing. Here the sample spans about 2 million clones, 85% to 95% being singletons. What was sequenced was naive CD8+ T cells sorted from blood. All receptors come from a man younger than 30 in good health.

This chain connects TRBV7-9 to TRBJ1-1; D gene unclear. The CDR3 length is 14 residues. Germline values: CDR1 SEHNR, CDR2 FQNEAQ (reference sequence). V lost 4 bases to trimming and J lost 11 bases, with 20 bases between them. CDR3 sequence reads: CASSSPKWLQTAFF. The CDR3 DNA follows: TGTGCCAGCAGCTCCCCTAAGTGGTTACAAACGGCTTTCTTT.

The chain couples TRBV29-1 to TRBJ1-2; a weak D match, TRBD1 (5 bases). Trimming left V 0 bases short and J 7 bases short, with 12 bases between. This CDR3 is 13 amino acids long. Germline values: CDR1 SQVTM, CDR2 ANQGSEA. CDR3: CSVEDAGPSGYTF. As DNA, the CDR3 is TGCAGCGTTGAAGATGCGGGGCCTAGTGGCTACACCTTC.

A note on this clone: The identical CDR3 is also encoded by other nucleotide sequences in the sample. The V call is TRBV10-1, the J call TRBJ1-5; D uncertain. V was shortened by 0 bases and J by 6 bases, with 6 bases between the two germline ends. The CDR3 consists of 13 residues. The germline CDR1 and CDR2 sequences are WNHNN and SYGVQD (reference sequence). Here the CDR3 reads CASSESTGQPQHF. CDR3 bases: TGCGCCAGCAGTGAGTCGACTGGTCAGCCCCAGCATTTT.

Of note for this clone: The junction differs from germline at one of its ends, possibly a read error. As DNA, the CDR3 is TGTAAGTGGGTGCGGACTGAAGCTTTCTTT. This codes for CKWVRTEAFF. This chain uses TRBV20-1 with TRBJ1-1, with D unclear. Germline-derived CDR1 and CDR2 are DFQATT and SNEGSKA (reference sequence). The length of the CDR3 is 10 residues.

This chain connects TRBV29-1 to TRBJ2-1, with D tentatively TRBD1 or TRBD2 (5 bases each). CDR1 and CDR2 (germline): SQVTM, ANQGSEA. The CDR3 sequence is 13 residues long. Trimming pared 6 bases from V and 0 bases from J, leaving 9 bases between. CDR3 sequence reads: CSVGTDSYNEQFF. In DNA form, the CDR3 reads TGCAGCGTCGGGACCGACTCCTACAATGAGCAGTTCTTC.

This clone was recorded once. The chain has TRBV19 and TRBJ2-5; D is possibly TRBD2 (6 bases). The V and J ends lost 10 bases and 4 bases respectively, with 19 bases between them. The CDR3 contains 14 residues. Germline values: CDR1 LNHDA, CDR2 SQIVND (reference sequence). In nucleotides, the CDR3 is TGTGCCACATCCTCGAACGGGGGTTTAGAGACCCAGTACTTC. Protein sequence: CATSSNGGLETQYF.

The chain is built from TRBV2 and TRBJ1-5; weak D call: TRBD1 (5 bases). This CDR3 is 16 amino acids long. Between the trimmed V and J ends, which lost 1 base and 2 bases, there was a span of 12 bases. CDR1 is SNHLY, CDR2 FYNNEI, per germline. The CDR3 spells CASSEDESGRNQPQHF. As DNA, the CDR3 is TGTGCCAGCAGTGAAGATGAGTCGGGGCGCAATCAGCCCCAGCATTTT.

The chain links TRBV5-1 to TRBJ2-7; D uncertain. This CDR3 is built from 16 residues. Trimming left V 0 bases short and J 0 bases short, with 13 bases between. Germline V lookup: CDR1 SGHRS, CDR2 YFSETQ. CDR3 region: CASSLEASLSSYEQYF. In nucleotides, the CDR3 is TGCGCCAGCAGCTTGGAGGCCAGCCTGAGCTCCTACGAGCAGTACTTC.

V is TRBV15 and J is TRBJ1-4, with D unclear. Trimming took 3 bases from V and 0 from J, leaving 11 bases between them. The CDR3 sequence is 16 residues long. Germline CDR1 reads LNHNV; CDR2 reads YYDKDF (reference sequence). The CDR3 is CATSRPSTTTNEKLFF. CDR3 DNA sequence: TGTGCCACCAGCAGGCCCTCTACCACAACTAATGAAAAACTGTTTTTT.

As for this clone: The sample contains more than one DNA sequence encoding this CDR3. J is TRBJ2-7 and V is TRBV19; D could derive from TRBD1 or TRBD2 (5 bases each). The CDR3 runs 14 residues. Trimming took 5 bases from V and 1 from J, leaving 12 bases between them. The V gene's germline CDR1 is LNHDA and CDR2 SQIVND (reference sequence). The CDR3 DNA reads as TGTGCCAGTAGTCCCGGGACCGCTTCCTACGAGCAGTACTTC. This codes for CASSPGTASYEQYF.